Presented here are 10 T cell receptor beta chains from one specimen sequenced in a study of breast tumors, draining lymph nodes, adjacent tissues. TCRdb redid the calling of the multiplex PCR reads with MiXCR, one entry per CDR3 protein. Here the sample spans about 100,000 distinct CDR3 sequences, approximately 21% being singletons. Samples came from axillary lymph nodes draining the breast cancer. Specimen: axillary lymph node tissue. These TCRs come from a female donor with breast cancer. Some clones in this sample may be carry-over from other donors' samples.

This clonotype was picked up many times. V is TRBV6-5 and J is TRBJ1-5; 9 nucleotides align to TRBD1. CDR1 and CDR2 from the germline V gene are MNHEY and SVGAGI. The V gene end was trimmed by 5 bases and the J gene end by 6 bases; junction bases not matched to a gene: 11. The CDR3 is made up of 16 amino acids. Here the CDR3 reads CASSPSGQGNSQPQHF. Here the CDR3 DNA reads TGTGCCAGCAGTCCATCCGGACAGGGGAACAGTCAGCCCCAGCATTTT.

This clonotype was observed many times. CDR3 DNA: TGCAGTGCTAGGGTGGCAGCGGCCCGCACAGATACGCAGTATTTT. This codes for CSARVAAARTDTQYF. This sequence joins TRBV20-1 and TRBJ2-3, with a tentative D call TRBD2 (5 bases). The CDR3 runs to 15 residues. The V end lost 3 bases, the J end lost 1 base, and 14 bases lay between the germline ends. Looked up from germline, CDR1 is DFQATT and CDR2 is SNEGSKA (reference sequence).

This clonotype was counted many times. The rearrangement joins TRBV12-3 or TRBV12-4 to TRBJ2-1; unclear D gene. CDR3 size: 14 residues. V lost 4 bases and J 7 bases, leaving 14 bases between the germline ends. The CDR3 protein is CASSSRSGFNEQFF. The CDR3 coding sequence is TGTGCCAGCAGTTCCCGATCAGGCTTTAATGAGCAGTTCTTC.

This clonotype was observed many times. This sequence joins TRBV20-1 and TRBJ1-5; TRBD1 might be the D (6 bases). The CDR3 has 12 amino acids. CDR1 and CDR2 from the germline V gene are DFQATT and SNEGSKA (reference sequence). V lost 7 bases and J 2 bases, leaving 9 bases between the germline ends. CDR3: CSVKGGNQPQHF. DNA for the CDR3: TGCAGTGTCAAGGGGGGCAATCAGCCCCAGCATTTT.

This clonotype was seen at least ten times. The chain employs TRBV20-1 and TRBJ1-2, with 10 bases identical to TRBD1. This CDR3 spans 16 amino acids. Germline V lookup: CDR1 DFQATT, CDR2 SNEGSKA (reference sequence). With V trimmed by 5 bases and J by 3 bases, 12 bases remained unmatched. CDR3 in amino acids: CSALVGDRGLDYGYTF. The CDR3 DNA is TGCAGTGCTCTGGTCGGGGACAGGGGATTGGACTATGGCTACACCTTC.

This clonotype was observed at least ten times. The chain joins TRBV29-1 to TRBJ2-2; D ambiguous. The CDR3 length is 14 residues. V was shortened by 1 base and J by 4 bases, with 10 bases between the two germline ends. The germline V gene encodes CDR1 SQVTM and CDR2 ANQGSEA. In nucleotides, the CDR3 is TGCAGCGTTGAAGCCTCGGTTAGCACCGGGGAGCTGTTTTTT. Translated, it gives CSVEASVSTGELFF.

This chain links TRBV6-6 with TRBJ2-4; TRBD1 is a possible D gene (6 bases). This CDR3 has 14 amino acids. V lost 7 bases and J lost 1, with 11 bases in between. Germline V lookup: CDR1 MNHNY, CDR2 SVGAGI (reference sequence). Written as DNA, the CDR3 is TGTGCCAGCAATACCCAGGGGGCCAAAAACATTCAGTACTTC. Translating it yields CASNTQGAKNIQYF.

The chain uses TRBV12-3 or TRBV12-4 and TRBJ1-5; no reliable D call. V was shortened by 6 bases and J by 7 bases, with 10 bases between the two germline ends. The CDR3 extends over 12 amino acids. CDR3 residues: CASRRTGQPQHF. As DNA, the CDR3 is TGTGCCAGCAGGCGCACCGGACAGCCCCAGCATTTT.

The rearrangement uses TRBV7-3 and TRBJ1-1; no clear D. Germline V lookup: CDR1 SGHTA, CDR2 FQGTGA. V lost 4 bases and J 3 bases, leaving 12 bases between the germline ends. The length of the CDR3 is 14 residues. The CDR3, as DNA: TGTGCCAGCAGCTCAACCGGCGTGGACACTGAAGCTTTCTTT. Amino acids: CASSSTGVDTEAFF.

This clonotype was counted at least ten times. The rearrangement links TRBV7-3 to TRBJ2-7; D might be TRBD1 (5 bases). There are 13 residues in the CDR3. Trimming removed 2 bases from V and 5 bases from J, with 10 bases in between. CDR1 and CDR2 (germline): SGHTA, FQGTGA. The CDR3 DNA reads TGTGCCAGCAGCTTATCAGGGTCAGACGAGCAGTACTTC. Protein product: CASSLSGSDEQYF.